This T cell receptor (beta chain) was profiled in a study of cytomegalovirus exposure and HLA in healthy donors (dated by TCRdb to about 2017). Broadly, across the study: An earlier analysis of about 530 of the donors reported 276 Gb of sequence data and 95 million to 140 million unique TCR beta sequences obtained from some 170 million T cells. In addition to the first cohort of 666 subjects, a separate validation cohort of 130 or so different subjects was used. Among 350 to 400 genotyped donors of the cohort, an average of around 240,000 unique TCR beta nucleotide sequences were sequenced per donor, roughly 20% of them non-productive. Donor age, sex, ethnicity and CMV serostatus were compiled alongside the repertoire data. Of the approximately 400 genotyped donors, approximately 82% fell in the genetic ancestry cluster associated with self-reported Caucasian donors. In the later analysis, no new phenotypic data were used to find candidate immune exposures; instead, reliance was placed on TCR beta sequences and their occurrence across donors. A later genetic analysis used genome-wide SNP genotypes for about 65% of the 666 donors, treating that subset as a discovery cohort. The number of donors typed differed by locus, with roughly 629-640 for A, B, C, DRB1 and DQB1, around 500 for DQA1, under 610 for DPA1, and under 490 for DPB1. The study used immunosequencing to profile the T cell repertoires of 666 subjects and linked those repertoires to cytomegalovirus serostatus. A later analysis re-examined previously published TCR beta repertoires from just over 650 donors and added high-resolution HLA genotyping to investigate patterns of TCR occurrence. High-throughput TCR immunosequencing, statistical association of individual TCRs with disease status, and machine learning were combined to predict cytomegalovirus infection status. Four to six DR-DQ haplotypes were handled as single units for association and clustering, since linkage in the cohort was strong. The aim of the study was to test whether cataloging public T cell receptors could identify signatures of past pathogen exposure. Every repertoire in the discovery cohort had been generated on one and the same sequencing platform. In an earlier analysis of a few hundred of the donors, high-throughput TCR beta sequencing was used to judge whether each TCR beta V gene segment behaved as functional or pseudogenic. An early release that covered roughly 600 HLA-typed donors contained around 300 gigabases of sequencing data and tens of millions of unique TCR sequences. HLA typing included class I and class II loci at four-digit resolution.

In total, over 600 healthy bone marrow donors made up the cohort. All cohort members were sampled while nominally healthy, although unrecorded immune exposures were likely present. The donor was CMV seronegative and was included in the group of around 320 seronegative cohort members. Each donor provided a peripheral blood sample, and peripheral blood mononuclear cells were used for TCR beta sequencing. The Qiagen DNeasy Blood Extraction Kit was used to extract genomic DNA from the blood cell samples. The investigation overall reported the following: A further reported finding was that TCR beta sequences accurately predicted the HLA-A and HLA-B alleles for most subjects in the first cohort. Cytomegalovirus status was reported to be diagnosed by the classifier with high specificity and sensitivity in both the original and validation cohorts. Correlated functional status among segregating V segments might be attributable to linkage disequilibrium, but an unknown experimental factor could not be ruled out. A later analysis associated about 17,000 TCR beta sequences with specific HLA alleles at a false discovery rate of 0.05. Because HLA typing was unavailable for some donors at each locus, only the typed subset was used in association tests. Assigning TCR associations to individual alleles was difficult when HLA alleles, especially DR and DQ, strongly co-occurred. Roughly 15 rarely observed V segments, including chromosome 9 orphons, were excluded from the earlier analysis of approximately 500 of the donors because counts were too low. A group of highly shared sequence variants was considered likely to be a technical artifact of the sequencing pipeline. A later analysis reported that several top co-occurrence clusters appeared linked to parvovirus B19, influenza, CMV and Epstein-Barr virus. In a later analysis, HLA-associated TCR beta chains showed more clonal expansion and lower generation probabilities than non-associated chains that were equally common. A total of fewer than 200 TCR beta chains were listed by the study as associated with cytomegalovirus. A few of the identified cytomegalovirus-associated TCR beta chains were confirmed in vitro to be specific for cytomegalovirus antigens. Most CMV-associated TCR beta chains appeared to be HLA-restricted in a later analysis, and the HLA associations seemed to be driven largely by CMV exposure. For the cohort, immune exposure information was limited to CMV serostatus. Presence/absence analyses assumed roughly uniform sequencing depth across donors, an assumption that may not hold. Most TCR sequences were seen in very few donors, while some public TCRs were found in many individuals. In a later analysis, TCR association rates were found to vary across HLA loci, with the most associated TCRs seen for DRB1 alleles and the fewest for HLA-C alleles. It was suggested by the authors that the approach could potentially be generalized to other disease states and immunological phenotypes. In an earlier analysis of some 550 of the donors, most TCR beta V segments were observed in productive rearrangements about 87% or about 30% of the time, broadly matching IMGT annotations. An association between a missense DCLRE1C variant and V-gene and J-gene trimming of TCR beta chains was found in a later genetic analysis and replicated in an independent cohort. This cohort had only TCR beta chains sequenced, and the lack of alpha or paired-chain data limited which features could be detected. According to a later genetic analysis, donors in an Asian-associated ancestry cluster had fewer N-insertions in productive TCRs than the approximately 700-donor mean.

Library construction relied on the immunoSEQ multiplex PCR assay. The multiplex PCR relied on a mix of 60 forward primers for TCR Vbeta segments and 13 reverse primers for TCR Jbeta segments. The CDR3 region of rearranged TCR beta genes was amplified from genomic DNA with a multiplex PCR assay. On the Illumina HiSeq System, the amplified TCR beta libraries were sequenced as 87-base-pair reads. As for how the authors treated the data: A later analysis counted about 80 million unique TCR beta chains across the 600 to 850 repertoires, and around 12 million of these chains were shared by at least two donors. Raw reads were error-corrected and collapsed into unique sequences by a nearest-neighbor algorithm in which closely related sequences were merged to remove PCR and sequencing errors. Alignment of CDR3 sequences to IMGT reference sequences was used to assign V, D and J gene segments. For a sequence to be retained, a match of at least six nucleotides to both a V gene segment and a J gene segment was required. Rearrangements were called productive when the CDR3 lacked stop codons and stayed in frame with V and J; all others were non-productive. CDR3 was defined by IMGT convention, running from the second conserved V-encoded cysteine to the conserved J-encoded phenylalanine. The earlier analysis of about 500 of the donors excluded sequences that lacked an unambiguous match to a single V gene segment. In an earlier analysis of roughly 500 of the donors, V segments were called functional above 56.7% productive rearrangements and were called segregating when the between-donor standard deviation exceeded 5%. A statistical classification framework was built for diagnosing cytomegalovirus status from the catalog of TCR beta chain sequences. In a later analysis, V and J genes were assigned by comparing TCR nucleotide sequences against IMGT/GENE-DB human TR gene sequences. A later analysis assigned CDR3 sequences and most-parsimonious VDJ recombination scenarios with the TCRdist pipeline. In a later analysis, each TCR beta chain was defined by its CDR3 amino acid sequence together with its V-gene family, and reads without a unique V-gene family were excluded. As a way to deal with suspected cross-contamination and a sequencing artifact, a later analysis dropped hundreds of nucleotide sequences that were highly shared and had low generation probability. For each public chain, a later analysis derived a clonal expansion index from normalized ranks of inferred template counts within each repertoire. A later analysis computed generation probabilities with a VDJ recombination model fitted to out-of-frame rearrangements, and checked the results against IGoR. In a later analysis, TCR-TCR, TCR-HLA and TCR-CMV co-occurrence was scored with hypergeometric tests, and a repertoire-size bias correction was applied to TCR pairs. To estimate false discovery rates, a later analysis permuted the HLA or CMV assignments 20 times. In a later analysis, co-occurring TCRs were grouped using DBSCAN, and TCRdist sequence similarity was added for clustering within HLA-allele-positive subsets. Repertoires with fewer than 30,000 or more than 120,000 public chains, plus five repertoires with anomalous nucleotide sharing, were excluded from co-occurrence clustering. Here the immuneACCESS table is served through TCRdb, limited to in-frame sequences with V and J called. Missing clones are a known gap in these copies; in checked studies unresolved V genes cover under half, and the rest lacks a known reason. The V and J calls and clone size come from that table; D and trimming were worked out from the DNA. This sample holds under 200,000 clones; around 75% were observed only once. The ten most abundant clones make up around 1.5% of the sample.

As concerns this clone: Its antigen has not been determined. No quality values exist for individual bases; no much larger clone is one base distant.

The receptor's source is a man aged 18 to 29 in good health and CMV-seronegative. Sequenced sample: PBMCs.

The CDR3 protein: CASSLVSSGGYEQYF. The nucleotide sequence reads as follows: TGTGCCAGCAGTTTAGTGTCTAGCGGGGGGTACGAGCAGTACTTC. This sequence uses TRBV28 and TRBJ2-5; the junction holds 11 bases that match TRBD2. The end of the DNA fits TRBJ2-7 better, so the J call may be wrong. Per the germline V gene, MDHEN is the CDR1 and SYDVKM is the CDR2. Reading from cysteine to phenylalanine, the CDR3 counts 15 amino acids. The read is trimmed to its CDR3 DNA, 45 bases read in frame from base 1.